This entry is about one TCR beta chain. The sample comes from a study of T-cell reconstitution after alpha-beta-depleted transplantation in children. Unique molecular identifiers were used to barcode this TCRbeta library. MiXCR was run by TCRdb on the PCR reads, yielding one entry per CDR3 protein. The repertoire holds nearly 550,000 distinct CDR3 sequences, with roughly 18% as singletons. The CDR3 is 14 residues long. CDR1 is MNHEY, CDR2 SMNVEV, per germline (reference sequence). Between the trimmed V and J ends, which lost 0 bases and 6 bases, there was a span of 9 bases. This receptor was obtained from a human donor who donated a stem cell graft to a child with acute lymphoblastic leukemia. This rearrangement joins TRBV27 to TRBJ1-5; maybe TRBD1 (5 bases). The input for sequencing was PBMCs from the stem cell graft donor, taken from the stem cell graft. CDR3 in amino acids: CASSLSGRGQPQHF. CDR3 DNA sequence: TGTGCCAGCAGTTTATCGGGGAGGGGTCAGCCCCAGCATTTT.